This T cell receptor beta chain was documented in a study of blood T cells in healthy people across ages. Study results and limitations: Considered underestimates were the diversity estimates obtained from one million T cells.

The CDR3 totals 19 residues. Trimming removed 0 bases at V and 2 bases at J, with 22 bases between. Notes on this clonotype: No antigen is known for it.

The use of a sample-barcoded 5' primer and a J-beta primer mix characterized a second PCR of 7 to 11 cycles. Each CDR3 protein is one row after TCRdb ran MiXCR on the 5' RACE reads. The top ten hold around 30% of the sample, which has 800,000 to 900,000 distinct CDR3 sequences, approximately 59% seen once. The sample taken for sequencing was blood. V and J are TRBV12-3 or TRBV12-4 and TRBJ2-5; D is perhaps TRBD1 (6 bases). This clonotype was sampled from a man aged 25 to 40 in good health. The DNA of the CDR3 is TGTGCCAGCAGTTTAGCGAAAACAGGGAAGCGGTCCGTGCAAGAGACCCAGTACTTC. Its translation: CASSLAKTGKRSVQETQYF.